This section outlines one T cell receptor beta chain sequence together with its context. Generated by immunoSEQ multiplex PCR, the TCRdb table keeps only in-frame clones and is missing some. The sample includes under 200,000 clones, roughly 79% of them seen just once. V was shortened by 7 bases and J by 6 bases, with 9 bases between the two germline ends. The CDR3 covers 11 residues. Germline V lookup: CDR1 MNHEY, CDR2 SVGAGI. The data were obtained in a study of blood T cell repertoires in COVID-19. About the study: The cDNA or gDNA used as material had been derived from T cells, B-cell-depleted T cells, or PBMCs.

This rearrangement joins TRBV6-5 to TRBJ1-2; tentative D call: TRBD1 (6 bases). The material sequenced was peripheral blood. The receptor was derived from a man in his fifties or sixties with active or convalescent COVID-19. In DNA form, the CDR3 reads TGTGCCAGCATGGCAGGGGATGGCTACACCTTC. Translation: CASMAGDGYTF.